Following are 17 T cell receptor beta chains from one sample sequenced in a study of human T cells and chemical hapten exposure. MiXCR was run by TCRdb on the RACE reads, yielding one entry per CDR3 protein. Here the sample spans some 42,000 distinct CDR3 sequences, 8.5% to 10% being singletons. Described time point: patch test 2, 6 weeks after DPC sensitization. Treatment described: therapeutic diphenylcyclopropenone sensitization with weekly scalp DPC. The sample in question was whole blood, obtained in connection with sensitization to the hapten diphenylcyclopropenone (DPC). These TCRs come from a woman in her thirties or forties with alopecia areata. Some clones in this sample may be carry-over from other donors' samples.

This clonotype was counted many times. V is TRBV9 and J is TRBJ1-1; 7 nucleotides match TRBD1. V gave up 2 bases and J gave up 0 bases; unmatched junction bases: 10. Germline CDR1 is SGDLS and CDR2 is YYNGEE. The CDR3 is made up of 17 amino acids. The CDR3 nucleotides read TGTGCCAGCAGCGTCTCTTCGACAGGGTTCATGAACACTGAAGCTTTCTTT. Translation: CASSVSSTGFMNTEAFF.

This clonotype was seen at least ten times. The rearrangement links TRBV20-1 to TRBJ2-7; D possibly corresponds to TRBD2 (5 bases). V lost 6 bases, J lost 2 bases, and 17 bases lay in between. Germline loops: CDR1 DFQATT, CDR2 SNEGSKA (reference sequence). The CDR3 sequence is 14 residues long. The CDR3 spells CSAPRAKGTYEQYF. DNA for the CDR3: TGCAGTGCCCCGAGGGCCAAGGGCACCTACGAGCAGTACTTC.

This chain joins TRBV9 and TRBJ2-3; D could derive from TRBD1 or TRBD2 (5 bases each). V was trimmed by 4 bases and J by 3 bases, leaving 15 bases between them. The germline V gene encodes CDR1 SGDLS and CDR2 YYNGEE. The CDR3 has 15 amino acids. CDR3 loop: CASSPRGDETDTQYF. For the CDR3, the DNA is TGTGCCAGCAGCCCCCGAGGGGATGAGACAGATACGCAGTATTTT.

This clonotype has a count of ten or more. CDR3 nucleotide sequence: TGCAGTGCTTTTCGGGACCCCTCAGGAGACAATGAGCAGTTCTTC. Translating it yields CSAFRDPSGDNEQFF. This chain uses TRBV20-1 with TRBJ2-1, with D tentatively TRBD1 or TRBD2 (5 bases each). Germline CDR1 reads DFQATT; CDR2 reads SNEGSKA (reference sequence). V gave up 5 bases and J gave up 5 bases, with 19 bases separating them. This CDR3 is built from 15 residues.

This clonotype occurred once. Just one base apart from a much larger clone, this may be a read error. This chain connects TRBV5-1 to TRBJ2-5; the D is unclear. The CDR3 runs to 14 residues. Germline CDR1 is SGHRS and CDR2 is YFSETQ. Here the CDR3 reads CASSLVASQVTQYF. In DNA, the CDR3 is TGCGCCAGCAGCTTGGTCGCCAGCCAAGTGACCCAGTACTTC.

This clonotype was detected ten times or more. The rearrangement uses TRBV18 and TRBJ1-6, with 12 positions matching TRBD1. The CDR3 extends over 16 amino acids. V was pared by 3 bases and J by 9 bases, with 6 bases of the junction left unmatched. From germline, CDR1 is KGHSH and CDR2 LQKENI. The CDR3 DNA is TGTGCCAGCTCACCGTCCGGGACAGGGGGCGGTTCACCCCTCCACTTT. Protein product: CASSPSGTGGGSPLHF. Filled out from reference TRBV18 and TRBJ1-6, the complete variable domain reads NAGVMQNPRHLVRRRGQEARLRCSPMKGHSHVYWYRQLPEEGLKFMVYLQKENIIDESGMPKERFSAEFPKEGPSILRIQQVVRGDSAAYFCASSPSGTGGGSPLHFGNGTRLTVT.

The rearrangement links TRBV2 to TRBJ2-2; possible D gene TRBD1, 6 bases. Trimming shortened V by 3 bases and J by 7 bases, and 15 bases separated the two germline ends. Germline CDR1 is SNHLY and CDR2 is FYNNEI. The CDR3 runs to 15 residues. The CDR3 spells CASSESDRWDGELFF. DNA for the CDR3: TGTGCCAGCAGTGAGTCGGACAGATGGGACGGGGAGCTGTTTTTT. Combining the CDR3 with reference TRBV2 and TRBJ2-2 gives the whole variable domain EPEVTQTPSHQVTQMGQEVILRCVPISNHLYFYWYRQILGQKVEFLVSFYNNEISEKSEIFDDQFSVERPDGSNFTLKIRSTKLEDSAMYFCASSESDRWDGELFFGEGSRLTVL.

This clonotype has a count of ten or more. The chain's CDR3 is CSAREGRGNTIYF. CDR3 coding DNA: TGCAGTGCACGTGAGGGCCGCGGAAACACCATATATTTT. This sequence joins TRBV20-1 and TRBJ1-3; D unclear. Germline V gene data show CDR1 as DFQATT and CDR2 as SNEGSKA (reference sequence). The V and J ends lost 6 bases and 4 bases respectively, with 13 bases between them. The length of the CDR3 is 13 residues.

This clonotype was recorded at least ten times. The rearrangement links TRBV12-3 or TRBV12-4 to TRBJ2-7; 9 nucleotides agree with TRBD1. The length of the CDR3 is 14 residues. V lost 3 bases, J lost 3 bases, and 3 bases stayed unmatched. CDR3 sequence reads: CASSLGDRDYEQYF. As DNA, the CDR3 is TGTGCCAGCAGTTTGGGGGACAGGGACTACGAGCAGTACTTC.

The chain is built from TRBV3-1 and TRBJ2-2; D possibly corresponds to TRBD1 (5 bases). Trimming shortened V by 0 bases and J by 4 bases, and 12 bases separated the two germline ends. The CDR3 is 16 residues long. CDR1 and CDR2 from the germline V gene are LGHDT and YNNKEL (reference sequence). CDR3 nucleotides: TGTGCCAGCAGCCAAGAAACGGCAGGGATCACCGGGGAGCTGTTTTTT. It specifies CASSQETAGITGELFF.

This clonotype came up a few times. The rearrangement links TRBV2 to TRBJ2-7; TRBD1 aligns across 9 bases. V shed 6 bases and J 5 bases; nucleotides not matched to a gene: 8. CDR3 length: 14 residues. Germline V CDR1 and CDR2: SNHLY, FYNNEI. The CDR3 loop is CASRPTGGSHEQYF. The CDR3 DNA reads TGTGCCAGCAGACCGACAGGGGGAAGCCACGAGCAGTACTTC.

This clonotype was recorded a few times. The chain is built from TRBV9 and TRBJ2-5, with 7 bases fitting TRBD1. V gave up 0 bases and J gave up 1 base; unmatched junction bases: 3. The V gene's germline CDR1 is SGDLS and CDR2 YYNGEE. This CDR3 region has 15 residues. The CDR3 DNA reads TGTGCCAGCAGCGTAGTGGGACAGATCCAAGAGACCCAGTACTTC. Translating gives CASSVVGQIQETQYF. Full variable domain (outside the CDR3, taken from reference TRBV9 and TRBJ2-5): DSGVTQTPKHLITATGQRVTLRCSPRSGDLSVYWYQQSLDQGLQFLIQYYNGEERAKGNILERFSAQQFPDLHSELNLSSLELGDSALYFCASSVVGQIQETQYFGPGTRLLVL.

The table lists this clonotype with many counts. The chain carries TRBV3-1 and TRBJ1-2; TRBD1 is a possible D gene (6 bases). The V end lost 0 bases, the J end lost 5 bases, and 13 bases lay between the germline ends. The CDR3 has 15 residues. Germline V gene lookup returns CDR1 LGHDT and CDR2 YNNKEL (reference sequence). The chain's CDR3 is CASSQESGQRYGYTF. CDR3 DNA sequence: TGTGCCAGCAGCCAAGAATCCGGACAGCGGTATGGCTACACCTTC.

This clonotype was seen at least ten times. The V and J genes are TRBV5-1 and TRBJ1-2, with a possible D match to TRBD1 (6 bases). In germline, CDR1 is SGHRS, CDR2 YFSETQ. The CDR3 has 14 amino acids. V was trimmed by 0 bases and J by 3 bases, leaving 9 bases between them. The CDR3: CASSLDTGYYGYTF. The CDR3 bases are TGCGCCAGCAGCTTGGATACAGGGTACTATGGCTACACCTTC.

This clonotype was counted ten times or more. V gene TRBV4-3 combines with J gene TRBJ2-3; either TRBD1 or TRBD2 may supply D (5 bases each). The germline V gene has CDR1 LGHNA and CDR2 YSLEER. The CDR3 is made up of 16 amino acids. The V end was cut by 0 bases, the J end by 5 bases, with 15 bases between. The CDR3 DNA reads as TGCGCCAGCAGCCAAGAGTGGGGACGTGCGGGAGATACGCAGTATTTT. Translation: CASSQEWGRAGDTQYF.

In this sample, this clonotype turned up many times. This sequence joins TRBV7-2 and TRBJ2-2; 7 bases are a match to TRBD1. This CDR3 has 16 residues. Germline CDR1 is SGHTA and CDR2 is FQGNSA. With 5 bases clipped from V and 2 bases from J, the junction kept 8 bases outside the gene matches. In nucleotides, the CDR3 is TGTGCCAGCAGCAAAAGAAGGGACAGAAACACCGGGGAGCTGTTTTTT. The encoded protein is CASSKRRDRNTGELFF.

CDR3 protein: CASSAYPQGSYNSPLHF. The DNA for the CDR3 is TGCGCCAGCAGCGCCTACCCCCAGGGATCCTATAATTCACCCCTCCACTTT. The J gene is TRBJ1-6, the V gene TRBV4-1, with a tentative D call TRBD1 (5 bases). V lost 5 bases to trimming and J lost 1 base, with 15 bases between them. CDR3 length: 17 residues. Germline V lookup: CDR1 MGHRA, CDR2 YSYEKL.